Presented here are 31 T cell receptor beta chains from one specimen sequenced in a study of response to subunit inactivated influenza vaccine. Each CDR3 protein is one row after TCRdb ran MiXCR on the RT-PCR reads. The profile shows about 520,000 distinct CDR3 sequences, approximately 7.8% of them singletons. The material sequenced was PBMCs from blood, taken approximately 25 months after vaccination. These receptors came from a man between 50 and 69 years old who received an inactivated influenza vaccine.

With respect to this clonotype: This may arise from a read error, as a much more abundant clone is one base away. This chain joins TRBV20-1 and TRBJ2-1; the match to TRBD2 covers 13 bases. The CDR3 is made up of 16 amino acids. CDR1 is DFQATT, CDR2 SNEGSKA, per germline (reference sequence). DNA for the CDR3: TGCTGTGCTAGAGGGACTAGCGGGGTCTCCTACAATGAGCAGTTCTTC. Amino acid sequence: CCARGTSGVSYNEQFF.

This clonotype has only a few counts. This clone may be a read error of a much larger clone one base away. CDR3 loop: CSGGQADEQYF. Written as DNA, the CDR3 is TGCAGCGGGGGACAAGCTGACGAGCAGTACTTC. V and J are TRBV29-1 and TRBJ2-7, with D possibly TRBD1 on 6 matching bases. The germline V and J ends were trimmed by 7 bases and 5 bases, with 12 bases remaining between them. Germline V gene lookup returns CDR1 SQVTM and CDR2 ANQGSEA. The CDR3 loop spans 11 amino acids.

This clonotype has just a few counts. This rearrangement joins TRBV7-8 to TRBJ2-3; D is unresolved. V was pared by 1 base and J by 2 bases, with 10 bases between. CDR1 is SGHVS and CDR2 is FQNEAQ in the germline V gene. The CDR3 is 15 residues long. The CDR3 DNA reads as TGTGCCAGCAGCTTAGTTGCCTTGGCCACAGATACGCAGTATTTT. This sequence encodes CASSLVALATDTQYF.

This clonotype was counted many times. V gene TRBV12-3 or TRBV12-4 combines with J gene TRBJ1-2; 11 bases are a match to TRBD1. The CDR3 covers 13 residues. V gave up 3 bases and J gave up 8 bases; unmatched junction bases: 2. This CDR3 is CASSLGTGGGYTF. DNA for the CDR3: TGTGCCAGCAGTTTGGGGACAGGGGGGGGCTACACCTTC.

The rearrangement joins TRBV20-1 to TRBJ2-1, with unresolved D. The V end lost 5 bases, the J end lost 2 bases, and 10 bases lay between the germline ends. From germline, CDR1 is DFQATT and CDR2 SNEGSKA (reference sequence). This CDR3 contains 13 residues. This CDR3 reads CSAHRRTYNEQFF. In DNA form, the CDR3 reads TGCAGTGCTCACCGACGTACCTACAATGAGCAGTTCTTC.

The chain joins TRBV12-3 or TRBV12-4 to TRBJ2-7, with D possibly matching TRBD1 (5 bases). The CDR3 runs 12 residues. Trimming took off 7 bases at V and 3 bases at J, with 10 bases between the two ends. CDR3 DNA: TGTGCCAGCAATGCAGACAGCTACGAGCAGTACTTC. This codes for CASNADSYEQYF.

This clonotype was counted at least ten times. This chain's CDR3 is CSVGNRVEEKLFF. CDR3 nucleotides: TGCAGCGTTGGGAACAGGGTAGAAGAAAAACTGTTTTTT. The rearrangement links TRBV29-1 to TRBJ1-4, with TRBD1 as a possible D gene (6 bases). The V gene's germline CDR1 is SQVTM and CDR2 ANQGSEA. The CDR3 spans 13 residues. V dropped 4 bases and J dropped 8 bases, with 14 bases sitting between them.

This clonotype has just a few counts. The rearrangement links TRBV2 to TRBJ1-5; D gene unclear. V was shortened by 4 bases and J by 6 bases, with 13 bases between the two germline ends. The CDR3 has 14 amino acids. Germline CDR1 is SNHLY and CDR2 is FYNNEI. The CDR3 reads CASSGSSYRQPQHF. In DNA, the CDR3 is TGTGCCAGCAGTGGCTCCAGCTACCGTCAGCCCCAGCATTTT.

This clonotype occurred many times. The CDR3 spells CASRETGVSQNIQYF. CDR3 nucleotide sequence: TGTGCCAGCAGGGAGACAGGGGTCTCCCAGAACATTCAGTACTTC. The rearrangement joins TRBV2 to TRBJ2-4; 8 bases agree with TRBD1. This CDR3 comprises 15 residues. V was pared by 6 bases and J by 7 bases, with 11 bases of the junction left unmatched. Germline CDR1 reads SNHLY; CDR2 reads FYNNEI.

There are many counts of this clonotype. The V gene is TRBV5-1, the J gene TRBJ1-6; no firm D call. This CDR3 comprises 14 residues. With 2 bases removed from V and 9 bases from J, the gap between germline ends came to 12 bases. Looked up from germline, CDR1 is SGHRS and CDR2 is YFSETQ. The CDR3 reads CASSFDGPGSPLHF. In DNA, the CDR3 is TGCGCCAGCAGCTTTGACGGGCCGGGTTCACCCCTCCACTTT. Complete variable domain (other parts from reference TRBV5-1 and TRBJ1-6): KAGVTQTPRYLIKTRGQQVTLSCSPISGHRSVSWYQQTPGQGLQFLFEYFSETQRNKGNFPGRFSGRQFSNSRSEMNVSTLELGDSALYLCASSFDGPGSPLHFGNGTRLTVT.

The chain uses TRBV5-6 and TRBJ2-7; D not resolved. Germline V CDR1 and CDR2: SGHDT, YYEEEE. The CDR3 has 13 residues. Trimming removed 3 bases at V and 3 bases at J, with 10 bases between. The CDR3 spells CASSSTRIYEQYF. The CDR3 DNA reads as TGTGCCAGCAGCTCGACACGGATCTACGAGCAGTACTTC.

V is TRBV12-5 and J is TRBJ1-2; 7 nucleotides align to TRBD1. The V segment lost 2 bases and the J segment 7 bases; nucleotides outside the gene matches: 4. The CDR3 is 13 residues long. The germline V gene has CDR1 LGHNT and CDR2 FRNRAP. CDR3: CASGLQGVGGYTF. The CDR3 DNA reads TGTGCTAGTGGTTTGCAGGGGGTTGGTGGCTACACCTTC.

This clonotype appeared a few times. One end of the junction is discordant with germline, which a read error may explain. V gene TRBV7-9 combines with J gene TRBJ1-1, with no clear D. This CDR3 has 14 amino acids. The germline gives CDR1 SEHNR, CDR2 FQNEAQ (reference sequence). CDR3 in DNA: TGTGCCAGCAGCCCCAATCAATACCGTATTGAAGATTTCTTT. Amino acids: CASSPNQYRIEDFF.

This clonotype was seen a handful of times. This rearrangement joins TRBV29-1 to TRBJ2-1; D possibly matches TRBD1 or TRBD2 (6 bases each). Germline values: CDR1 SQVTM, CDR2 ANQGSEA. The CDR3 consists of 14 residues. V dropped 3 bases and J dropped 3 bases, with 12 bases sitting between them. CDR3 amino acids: CSVDSGANYNEQFF. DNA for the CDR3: TGCAGCGTTGACTCGGGGGCCAACTACAATGAGCAGTTCTTC.

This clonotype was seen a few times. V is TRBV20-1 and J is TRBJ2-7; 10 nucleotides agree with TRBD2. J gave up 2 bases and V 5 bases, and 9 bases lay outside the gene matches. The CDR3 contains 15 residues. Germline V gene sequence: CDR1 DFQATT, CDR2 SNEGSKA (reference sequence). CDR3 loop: CSAPLGTSVAYEQYF. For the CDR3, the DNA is TGCAGTGCTCCGCTCGGGACTAGCGTAGCCTACGAGCAGTACTTC.

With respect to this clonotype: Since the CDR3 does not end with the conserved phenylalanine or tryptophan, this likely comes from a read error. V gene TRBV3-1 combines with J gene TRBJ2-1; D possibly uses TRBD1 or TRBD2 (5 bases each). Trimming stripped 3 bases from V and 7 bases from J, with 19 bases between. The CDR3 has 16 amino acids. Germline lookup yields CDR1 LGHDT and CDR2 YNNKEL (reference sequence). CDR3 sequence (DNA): TGTGCCAGCAGCCATTACGGGGCCTCCAGTGGGAATGAGCAGTTCCTC. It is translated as CASSHYGASSGNEQFL.

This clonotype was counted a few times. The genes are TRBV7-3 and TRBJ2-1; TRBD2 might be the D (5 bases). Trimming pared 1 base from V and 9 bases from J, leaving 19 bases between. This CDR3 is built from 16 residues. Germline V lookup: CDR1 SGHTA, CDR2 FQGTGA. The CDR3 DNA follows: TGTGCCAGCAGCTTAAGCCCCCTTTCGGGGATCGGTGAGCAGTTCTTC. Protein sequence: CASSLSPLSGIGEQFF.

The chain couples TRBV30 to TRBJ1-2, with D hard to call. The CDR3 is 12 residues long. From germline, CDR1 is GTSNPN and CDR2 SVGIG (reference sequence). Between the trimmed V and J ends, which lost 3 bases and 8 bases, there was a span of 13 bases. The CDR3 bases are TGTGCCTGGAGCCTAACAGTCGGAGGCTACACCTTC. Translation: CAWSLTVGGYTF.

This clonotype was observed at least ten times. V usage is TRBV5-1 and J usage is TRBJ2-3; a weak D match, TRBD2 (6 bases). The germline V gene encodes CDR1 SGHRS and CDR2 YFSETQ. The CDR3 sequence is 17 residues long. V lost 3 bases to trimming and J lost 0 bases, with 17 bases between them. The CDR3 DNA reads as TGCGCCAGCAGCTCATCATTGGGGGGAAAAAGCACAGATACGCAGTATTTT. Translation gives CASSSSLGGKSTDTQYF.

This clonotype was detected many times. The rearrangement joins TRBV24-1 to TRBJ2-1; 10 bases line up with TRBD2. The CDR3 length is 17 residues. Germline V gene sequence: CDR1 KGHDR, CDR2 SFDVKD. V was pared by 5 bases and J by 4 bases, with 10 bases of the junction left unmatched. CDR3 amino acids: CATSAPSAGGRYNEQFF. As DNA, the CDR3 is TGTGCCACCAGTGCCCCATCAGCGGGAGGGAGGTACAATGAGCAGTTCTTC.

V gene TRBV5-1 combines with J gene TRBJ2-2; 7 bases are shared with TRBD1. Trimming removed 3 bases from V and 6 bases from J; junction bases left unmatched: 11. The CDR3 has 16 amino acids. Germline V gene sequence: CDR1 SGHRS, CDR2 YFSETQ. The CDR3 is CASSSYRGRGAGELFF. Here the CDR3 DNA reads TGCGCCAGCAGCTCTTACAGGGGAAGGGGAGCCGGGGAGCTGTTTTTT.

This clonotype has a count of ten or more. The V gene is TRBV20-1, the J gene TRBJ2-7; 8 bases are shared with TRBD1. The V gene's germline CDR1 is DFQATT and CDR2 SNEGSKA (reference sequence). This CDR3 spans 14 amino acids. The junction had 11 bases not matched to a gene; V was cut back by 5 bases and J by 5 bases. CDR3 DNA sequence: TGCAGTGCTTCTCAGGGGGCCCAGTCCGACGAGCAGTACTTC. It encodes CSASQGAQSDEQYF.

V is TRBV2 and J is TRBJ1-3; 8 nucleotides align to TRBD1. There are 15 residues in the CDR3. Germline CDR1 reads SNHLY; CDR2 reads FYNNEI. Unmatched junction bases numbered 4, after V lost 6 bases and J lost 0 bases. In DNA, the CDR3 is TGTGCCAGCAGGGACAGGGACTACTCTGGAAACACCATATATTTT. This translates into CASRDRDYSGNTIYF.

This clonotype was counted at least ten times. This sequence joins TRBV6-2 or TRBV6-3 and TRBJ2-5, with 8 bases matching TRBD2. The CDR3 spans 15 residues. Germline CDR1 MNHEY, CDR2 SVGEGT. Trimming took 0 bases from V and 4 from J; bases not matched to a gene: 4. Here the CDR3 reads CASSYSNGGGETQYF. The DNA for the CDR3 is TGTGCCAGCAGTTACTCGAACGGGGGGGGAGAGACCCAGTACTTC.

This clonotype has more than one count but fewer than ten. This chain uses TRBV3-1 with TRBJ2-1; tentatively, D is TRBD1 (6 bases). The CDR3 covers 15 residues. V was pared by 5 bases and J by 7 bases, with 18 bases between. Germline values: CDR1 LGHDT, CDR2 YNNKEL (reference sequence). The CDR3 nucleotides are TGTGCCAGCAGCTCCTTCGGGACACAGGAAAATGAGCAGTTCTTC. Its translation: CASSSFGTQENEQFF.

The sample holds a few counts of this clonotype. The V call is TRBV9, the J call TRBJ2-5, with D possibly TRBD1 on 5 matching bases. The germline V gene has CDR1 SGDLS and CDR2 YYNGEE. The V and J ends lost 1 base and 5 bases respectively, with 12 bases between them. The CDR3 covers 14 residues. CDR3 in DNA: TGTGCCAGCAGCGTATCATTTAGGGGTGAGACCCAGTACTTC. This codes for CASSVSFRGETQYF.

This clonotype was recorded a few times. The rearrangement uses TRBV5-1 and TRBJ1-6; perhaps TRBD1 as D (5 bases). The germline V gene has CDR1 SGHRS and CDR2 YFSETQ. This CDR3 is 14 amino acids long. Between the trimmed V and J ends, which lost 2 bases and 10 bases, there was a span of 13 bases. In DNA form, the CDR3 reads TGCGCCAGCAGCTTCGAAGGGACCTGGTCACCCCTCCACTTT. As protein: CASSFEGTWSPLHF.

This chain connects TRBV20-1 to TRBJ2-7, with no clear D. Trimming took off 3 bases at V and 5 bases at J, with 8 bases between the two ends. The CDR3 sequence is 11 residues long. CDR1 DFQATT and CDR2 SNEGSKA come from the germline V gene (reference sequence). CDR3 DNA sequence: TGCAGTGCTAGTTTGGGTAACGAGCAGTACTTC. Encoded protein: CSASLGNEQYF.

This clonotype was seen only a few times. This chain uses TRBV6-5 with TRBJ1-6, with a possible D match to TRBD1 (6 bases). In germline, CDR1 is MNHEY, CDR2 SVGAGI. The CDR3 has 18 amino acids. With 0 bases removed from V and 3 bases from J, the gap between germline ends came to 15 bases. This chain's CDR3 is CASSYSRNTGHYNSPLHF. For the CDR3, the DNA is TGTGCCAGCAGTTACTCAAGAAACACGGGACACTATAATTCACCCCTCCACTTT.

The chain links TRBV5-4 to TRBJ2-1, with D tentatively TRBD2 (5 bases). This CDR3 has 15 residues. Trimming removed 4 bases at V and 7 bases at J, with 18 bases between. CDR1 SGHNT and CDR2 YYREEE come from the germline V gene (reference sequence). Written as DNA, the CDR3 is TGTGCCAGCAGCGGGGTCCTGAGGGAGCGAAATGAGCAGTTCTTC. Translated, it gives CASSGVLRERNEQFF.

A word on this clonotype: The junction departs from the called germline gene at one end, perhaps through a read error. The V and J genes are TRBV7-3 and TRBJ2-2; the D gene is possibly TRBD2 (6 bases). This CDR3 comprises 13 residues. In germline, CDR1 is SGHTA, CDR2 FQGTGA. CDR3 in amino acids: CASSFHGSGELFF. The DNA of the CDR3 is TGTGCCAGTAGCTTCCACGGGAGCGGGGAGCTGTTTTTT. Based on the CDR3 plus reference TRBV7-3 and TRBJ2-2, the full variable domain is GAGVSQTPSNKVTEKGKYVELRCDPISGHTALYWYRQSLGQGPEFLIYFQGTGAADDSGLPNDRFFAVRPEGSVSTLKIQRTERGDSAVYLCASSFHGSGELFFGEGSRLTVL.